The 5 T cell receptor beta chains in this list originate from one sample, sequenced in a study of control samples from healthy donors and cancer patients (dated by TCRdb to the early 2020s). Receptor libraries were prepared by the immunoSEQ multiplex PCR assay. This is the immuneACCESS table as TCRdb keeps it, with only in-frame sequences that have V and J called. A part of the clones is gone; compared with another copy, unresolved V genes explain less than half, and the rest is unexplained. This sample holds under 150,000 clones; less than 90% were observed only once. The ten largest clonotypes hold approximately 9.4% of the sample. The specimen sequenced was blood. Receptors originate from a woman in her twenties or thirties in good health.

The chain combines TRBV5-6 with TRBJ1-1; D is possibly TRBD1 (5 bases). The CDR3 loop spans 14 amino acids. V gave up 3 bases and J gave up 1 base, with 10 bases separating them. The germline V gene encodes CDR1 SGHDT and CDR2 YYEEEE. For the CDR3, the DNA is TGTGCCAGCAGCTCGGGACCTACGAACACTGAAGCTTTCTTT. This sequence encodes CASSSGPTNTEAFF.

J is TRBJ2-2 and V is TRBV19; 7 bases line up with TRBD2. J gave up 5 bases and V 4 bases, and 7 bases lay outside the gene matches. From germline, CDR1 is LNHDA and CDR2 SQIVND (reference sequence). This CDR3 contains 15 residues. CDR3 bases: TGTGCCAGTAGTAAAGGACTAGGCCGAACCGGGGAGCTGTTTTTT. It codes for CASSKGLGRTGELFF.

The chain combines TRBV5-6 with TRBJ1-2; 9 nucleotides match TRBD1. Trimming cost V 3 bases and J 4 bases; bases outside gene matches: 7. From germline, CDR1 is SGHDT and CDR2 YYEEEE. The CDR3 length is 15 residues. The CDR3 reads CASSSYRGRIYGYTF. Here the CDR3 DNA reads TGTGCCAGCAGCTCGTACAGGGGGCGGATCTATGGCTACACCTTC.

CDR3: CASRPGYETQYF. In DNA, the CDR3 is TGTGCCAGCAGGCCAGGGTATGAGACCCAGTACTTC. This chain uses TRBV2 with TRBJ2-5; possible D gene TRBD1, 5 bases. The length of the CDR3 is 12 residues. Deletions cut 6 bases from V and 5 bases from J, with 10 bases between. Germline CDR1 reads SNHLY; CDR2 reads FYNNEI. Full variable domain (rest looked up from reference TRBV2 and TRBJ2-5): EPEVTQTPSHQVTQMGQEVILRCVPISNHLYFYWYRQILGQKVEFLVSFYNNEISEKSEIFDDQFSVERPDGSNFTLKIRSTKLEDSAMYFCASRPGYETQYFGPGTRLLVL.

V usage is TRBV11-2 and J usage is TRBJ2-2; no reliable D call. The V gene lost 1 base and the J gene lost 6 bases, with 6 bases spanning the gap. Looked up from germline, CDR1 is SGHAT and CDR2 is FQNNGV. This CDR3 comprises 13 residues. The CDR3 loop is CASSLVQAGELFF. The CDR3 DNA follows: TGTGCCAGCAGCTTAGTGCAGGCCGGGGAGCTGTTTTTT.